Listed here are 3 T cell receptor beta chains from one sample, sequenced in a study of blood T cells in healthy people across ages. The authors ran a second PCR of about 6 to 11 cycles using a sample-barcoded 5' primer and a J-beta primer mix. TCRdb ran MiXCR on the 5' RACE reads and lists one entry per CDR3 protein. In the table there are 700,000 to 900,000 distinct CDR3 sequences, roughly 24% of which are singletons. This sample also appeared in a second study, on T cells of mothers and their children.

The specimen sequenced was blood. These receptors all come from a boy aged 5-17 years in good health.

The chain recombines TRBV13 with TRBJ1-1, with 10 bases that match TRBD1. The CDR3 spans 15 residues. CDR1 is PRHDT, CDR2 FYEKMQ, per germline (reference sequence). The V and J ends lost 4 bases and 4 bases, in that order; junction bases with no gene match: 6. Here the CDR3 reads CASSSGTGAGTEAFF. CDR3 nucleotide sequence: TGTGCCAGCAGCTCCGGGACAGGGGCAGGCACTGAAGCTTTCTTT.

This chain connects TRBV29-1 to TRBJ2-2; D unclear. Trimming cost V 2 bases and J 8 bases, with 12 bases left between them. From germline, CDR1 is SQVTM and CDR2 ANQGSEA. The CDR3 runs 13 residues. CDR3 DNA sequence: TGCAGCGTTGAAAATCCTTTGCGTGGGGAGCTGTTTTTT. Its protein is CSVENPLRGELFF.

This clonotype was observed at least ten times. V usage is TRBV12-3 or TRBV12-4 and J usage is TRBJ2-5; 13 bases fit TRBD2. The CDR3 runs 15 residues. The V segment lost 3 bases and the J segment 5 bases; nucleotides outside the gene matches: 3. This chain's CDR3 is CASSLTSGGSETQYF. In DNA, the CDR3 is TGTGCCAGCAGTTTGACTAGCGGGGGGAGTGAGACCCAGTACTTC.